These 5 T cell receptor beta chains were sequenced from one sample in a study of shared clonotypes between healthy human individuals. Clones were sequenced by immunoSEQ multiplex PCR, and TCRdb holds only the in-frame ones, with some missing. The profile shows over a million clones, 60% to 80% of them singletons. Sequenced input: memory CD4+ T cells sorted from blood. Subset of the sample: CD45RA-negative fraction. The receptors here all came from a man aged 18 to 30 in good health.

The genes are TRBV15 and TRBJ2-5, with TRBD2 matching 11 bases. CDR3 size: 15 residues. Germline V gene sequence: CDR1 LNHNV, CDR2 YYDKDF (reference sequence). Germline trimming cut 8 bases from V and 5 bases from J; bases unmatched to any gene: 10. The CDR3 DNA sequence: TGTGCCACCCAACGGGGCACTAGCGGGGGTGAGACCCAGTACTTC. Encoded protein: CATQRGTSGGETQYF.

In DNA, the CDR3 is TGTGCCAGCAGCCTGGGACAGGGAATGACGGAGACCCAGTACTTC. This sequence encodes CASSLGQGMTETQYF. The chain uses TRBV7-9 and TRBJ2-5; 9 nucleotides line up with TRBD1. The CDR3 is 15 amino acids. Germline V gives CDR1 SEHNR, CDR2 FQNEAQ (reference sequence). Trimming removed 5 bases from V and 5 bases from J; junction bases left unmatched: 9. Variable domain in full (rest from reference TRBV7-9 and TRBJ2-5): DTGVSQNPRHKITKRGQNVTFRCDPISEHNRLYWYRQTLGQGPEFLTYFQNEAQLEKSRLLSDRFSAERPKGSFSTLEIQRTEQGDSAMYLCASSLGQGMTETQYFGPGTRLLVL.

This clone showed up just once. V gene TRBV6-5 combines with J gene TRBJ1-2, with a possible D match to TRBD1 (5 bases). V shed 5 bases and J shed 6 bases, with 10 bases lying between them. The germline V gene encodes CDR1 MNHEY and CDR2 SVGAGI. The CDR3 sequence is 12 residues long. CDR3 bases: TGTGCCAGCAGTCAGGGAGTGGATGGCTACACCTTC. Amino acids: CASSQGVDGYTF.

This sequence joins TRBV7-2 and TRBJ2-2; D gene unclear. The germline V and J ends were trimmed by 7 bases and 1 base, with 7 bases remaining between them. Germline CDR1 SGHTA, CDR2 FQGNSA. This CDR3 spans 13 amino acids. The CDR3 region has the DNA TGTGCCAGCACGGACGAGAACACCGGGGAGCTGTTTTTT. Amino acid sequence: CASTDENTGELFF.

In this sample, this clone turned up many times. V usage is TRBV30 and J usage is TRBJ1-1; D unresolved. CDR1 and CDR2 (germline): GTSNPN, SVGIG (reference sequence). Trimming cost V 3 bases and J 3 bases, with 17 bases left between them. CDR3 length: 15 residues. The CDR3 nucleotides are TGTGCCTGGAGACGAGCGGGTTCAATGGACACTGAAGCTTTCTTT. Protein sequence: CAWRRAGSMDTEAFF.